The rows below give T cell receptor beta chains drawn from one sample of a study of blood T cell repertoires in COVID-19. The repertoire was sequenced with immunoSEQ multiplex PCR; TCRdb's copy has only in-frame clones and lacks some. The table has about 180,000 clones, roughly 87% seen once. The sequenced sample consisted of PBMCs or T cells enriched from blood (not recorded which). The receptors were gathered from a human donor with acute COVID-19. The donor label of this sample is uncertain. CDR3s include the opening cysteine and the closing phenylalanine or tryptophan. The order of the fields is D gene, J gene, V gene, clone size, CDR3 DNA, CDR3 protein. The D gene is left open where the match is weak. The listing skips clone size in some rows; elsewhere it reads once, few, many or a size class.

D gene: TRBD1
J gene: TRBJ2-2
V gene: TRBV4-2
clone size: NA
CDR3 DNA: TGTGCCAGCAGCCAAACGGGACAGGGTAACACCGGGGAGCTGTTTTTT
CDR3 protein: CASSQTGQGNTGELFF

D gene: NA
J gene: TRBJ1-6
V gene: TRBV12-3/TRBV12-4
clone size: NA
CDR3 DNA: TGTGCCAGCAGTTTGGGCACTGGTTCACCCCTCCACTTT
CDR3 protein: CASSLGTGSPLHF

D gene: NA
J gene: TRBJ2-7
V gene: TRBV30
clone size: NA
CDR3 DNA: TGTGCCTGGAGTAACACCTACGAGCAGTACTTC
CDR3 protein: CAWSNTYEQYF

D gene: NA
J gene: TRBJ2-2
V gene: TRBV5-8
clone size: NA
CDR3 DNA: TGTGCCAGCAGCCTAGGACAGGGAGGGATGGTAACCGGGGAGCTGTTTTTT
CDR3 protein: CASSLGQGGMVTGELFF

D gene: NA
J gene: TRBJ2-1
V gene: TRBV6-5
clone size: NA
CDR3 DNA: TGTGCCAGCAGCCGAAGCCACAATGAGCAGTTCTTC
CDR3 protein: CASSRSHNEQFF

D gene: TRBD1
J gene: TRBJ1-6
V gene: TRBV7-3
clone size: NA
CDR3 DNA: TGTGCCAGCAGCTTATGGCCAGGGGGTAATTCACCCCTCCACTTT
CDR3 protein: CASSLWPGGNSPLHF

D gene: NA
J gene: TRBJ1-2
V gene: TRBV5-6
clone size: once
CDR3 DNA: TGTGCCAGCAGCTTTGAGGGTCGGGGCTACACCTTC
CDR3 protein: CASSFEGRGYTF

D gene: NA
J gene: TRBJ2-7
V gene: TRBV6-5
clone size: NA
CDR3 DNA: TGTGCCAGCAGTAATCAGTGGAGCGAGCAGTACTTC
CDR3 protein: CASSNQWSEQYF

D gene: NA
J gene: TRBJ1-2
V gene: TRBV25-1
clone size: NA
CDR3 DNA: TGTGCCAGCAGTGAATCGGGGGGGCGAGGCTATGGCTACACCTTC
CDR3 protein: CASSESGGRGYGYTF

D gene: TRBD1
J gene: TRBJ1-1
V gene: TRBV18
clone size: NA
CDR3 DNA: TGTGCCAGCTCCCTAACCTCGATACAGGGGACTGAAGCTTTCTTT
CDR3 protein: CASSLTSIQGTEAFF

D gene: NA
J gene: TRBJ2-5
V gene: TRBV5-4
clone size: NA
CDR3 DNA: TGTGCCAGCAGCTTGCAAGGGGGCCAAGAGACCCAGTACTTC
CDR3 protein: CASSLQGGQETQYF

D gene: NA
J gene: TRBJ2-1
V gene: TRBV11-2
clone size: NA
CDR3 DNA: TGTGCCAGCAGCTTGGAGGATTACTACAATGAGCAGTTCTTC
CDR3 protein: CASSLEDYYNEQFF

D gene: TRBD1
J gene: TRBJ1-2
V gene: TRBV9
clone size: NA
CDR3 DNA: TGTGCCAGCAGCGCCCGGGACAGGGAGGGCTACACCTTC
CDR3 protein: CASSARDREGYTF

D gene: TRBD1
J gene: TRBJ2-1
V gene: TRBV9
clone size: NA
CDR3 DNA: TGTGCCAGCAGCGTAGATACAGGGGGCTACAATGAGCAGTTCTTC
CDR3 protein: CASSVDTGGYNEQFF

D gene: NA
J gene: TRBJ2-3
V gene: TRBV10-1
clone size: NA
CDR3 DNA: TGCGCCAGCGGGGGGTTCGGCACAGATACGCAGTATTTT
CDR3 protein: CASGGFGTDTQYF

D gene: NA
J gene: TRBJ2-1
V gene: TRBV19
clone size: NA
CDR3 DNA: TGTGCCAGTAGCAAGGGGGGGCACGAGCAGTTCTTC
CDR3 protein: CASSKGGHEQFF

D gene: TRBD1
J gene: TRBJ1-6
V gene: TRBV7-8
clone size: NA
CDR3 DNA: TGTGCCAGCAGCTTAGCGTTCGGGACAGATAATTCACCCCTCCACTTT
CDR3 protein: CASSLAFGTDNSPLHF

D gene: TRBD2
J gene: TRBJ2-5
V gene: TRBV6-5
clone size: NA
CDR3 DNA: TGTGCCAGCAGTTACGCTAGCGGGGGTCGAGAGACCCAGTACTTC
CDR3 protein: CASSYASGGRETQYF

D gene: NA
J gene: TRBJ1-2
V gene: TRBV4-3
clone size: NA
CDR3 DNA: TGCGCCAGCAGCCAAGAGGGAGGGGTGGCCTATGGCTACACCTTC
CDR3 protein: CASSQEGGVAYGYTF

D gene: NA
J gene: TRBJ1-4
V gene: TRBV19
clone size: few
CDR3 DNA: TGTGCCAGTAGTATCCGCGGGGCCGGGGATGAAAAACTGTTTTTT
CDR3 protein: CASSIRGAGDEKLFF

D gene: NA
J gene: TRBJ1-5
V gene: TRBV6-6
clone size: NA
CDR3 DNA: TGTGCCAGCAGTCGACGTTCTCGGGGTAGCAATCAGCCCCAGCATTTT
CDR3 protein: CASSRRSRGSNQPQHF

D gene: TRBD2
J gene: TRBJ2-3
V gene: TRBV5-8
clone size: once
CDR3 DNA: TGTGCCAGCAGCCACGGGAGGGACTCCACAGATACGCAGTATTTT
CDR3 protein: CASSHGRDSTDTQYF

D gene: TRBD1
J gene: TRBJ2-5
V gene: TRBV7-7
clone size: NA
CDR3 DNA: TGTGCCAGCAGCGCGACATTATGGGGACAGGGGAAAGAGACCCAGTACTTC
CDR3 protein: CASSATLWGQGKETQYF

D gene: TRBD1
J gene: TRBJ1-5
V gene: TRBV4-3
clone size: once
CDR3 DNA: TGCGCCAGCAGCCAATCCCTCCCGAGACAGGGGGCATTTTATAGCAATCAGCCCCAGCATTTT
CDR3 protein: CASSQSLPRQGAFYSNQPQHF

D gene: TRBD1
J gene: TRBJ2-7
V gene: TRBV4-1
clone size: few
CDR3 DNA: TGCGCCAGCAGCCAAAGACAGGGGGTCTACGAGCAGTACTTC
CDR3 protein: CASSQRQGVYEQYF

D gene: TRBD1
J gene: TRBJ1-5
V gene: TRBV6-6
clone size: NA
CDR3 DNA: TGTGCCAGCAGTTGGACAGGAGCGAATCAGCCCCAGCATTTT
CDR3 protein: CASSWTGANQPQHF

D gene: TRBD1
J gene: TRBJ1-1
V gene: TRBV3-1/TRBV3-2
clone size: NA
CDR3 DNA: TGTGCCAGCAGCCAGAACACAGGGGACACTGAAGCTTTCTTT
CDR3 protein: CASSQNTGDTEAFF

D gene: NA
J gene: TRBJ2-3
V gene: TRBV7-2
clone size: NA
CDR3 DNA: TGTGCCAGCAGCTTAAGCCTCACAGATACGCAGTATTTT
CDR3 protein: CASSLSLTDTQYF

D gene: NA
J gene: TRBJ2-3
V gene: TRBV4-2
clone size: NA
CDR3 DNA: TGTGCCAGCAGCCCTACGACTAGGCAGTCTACGCAGTATTTT
CDR3 protein: CASSPTTRQSTQYF

D gene: NA
J gene: TRBJ1-5
V gene: TRBV21-1
clone size: NA
CDR3 DNA: TGTGCCAGCATCTCTTGGGGGACAGCAAATAGCAATCAGCCCCAGCATTTT
CDR3 protein: CASISWGTANSNQPQHF

D gene: NA
J gene: TRBJ1-2
V gene: TRBV7-2
clone size: NA
CDR3 DNA: TGTGCCAGCAGCTTAGACTTCCAGGGTCTGGGCTATGGCTACACCTTC
CDR3 protein: CASSLDFQGLGYGYTF

D gene: TRBD1
J gene: TRBJ1-6
V gene: TRBV30
clone size: once
CDR3 DNA: TGTGCCTGGAGGGTGACAGGGGAGGCTTATAATTCACCCCTCCACTTT
CDR3 protein: CAWRVTGEAYNSPLHF

D gene: TRBD2
J gene: TRBJ2-3
V gene: TRBV7-8
clone size: few
CDR3 DNA: TGTGCCAGCAGTTCCAACCGACTAGCGACGAGGACAGATACGCAGTATTTT
CDR3 protein: CASSSNRLATRTDTQYF

D gene: TRBD1
J gene: TRBJ2-3
V gene: TRBV19
clone size: NA
CDR3 DNA: TGTGCCAGTAATCAGGGGGCAGATACGCAGTATTTT
CDR3 protein: CASNQGADTQYF

D gene: TRBD2
J gene: TRBJ2-7
V gene: TRBV5-1
clone size: NA
CDR3 DNA: TGCGCCAGCAGCTGGGCCAGCGGGGGCCAGGGGGAGCAGTACTTC
CDR3 protein: CASSWASGGQGEQYF

D gene: TRBD2
J gene: TRBJ2-5
V gene: TRBV2
clone size: NA
CDR3 DNA: TGTGCCAGCAGTGAAGCGCTAGCGGGGCTAGAGACCCAGTACTTC
CDR3 protein: CASSEALAGLETQYF

D gene: TRBD2
J gene: TRBJ2-1
V gene: TRBV10-3
clone size: few
CDR3 DNA: TGTGCCATCAGTCCAGCGGGGGGGTTCGGTGAGCAGTTCTTC
CDR3 protein: CAISPAGGFGEQFF

D gene: NA
J gene: TRBJ1-2
V gene: TRBV2
clone size: NA
CDR3 DNA: TGTGCCAGCAGTGTTTTGACAGACCAGGGCTACACCTTC
CDR3 protein: CASSVLTDQGYTF

D gene: NA
J gene: TRBJ1-4
V gene: TRBV7-9
clone size: NA
CDR3 DNA: TGTGCCAGCAGCTTAGCGGGGGCCGGTGAAAAACTGTTTTTT
CDR3 protein: CASSLAGAGEKLFF

D gene: NA
J gene: TRBJ1-1
V gene: TRBV5-1
clone size: NA
CDR3 DNA: TGCGCCAGCAGCTTAGACCCGGGAGAAGCTTTCTTT
CDR3 protein: CASSLDPGEAFF

D gene: NA
J gene: TRBJ2-4
V gene: TRBV10-2
clone size: NA
CDR3 DNA: TGCGCCAGCACCCGGTCTATAGCCAAAAACATTCAGTACTTC
CDR3 protein: CASTRSIAKNIQYF

D gene: NA
J gene: TRBJ1-2
V gene: TRBV6-1
clone size: NA
CDR3 DNA: TGTGCCAGCAGTGAAGCGGGGGGAGGGGGCTATGGCTACACCTTC
CDR3 protein: CASSEAGGGGYGYTF

D gene: TRBD1
J gene: TRBJ1-1
V gene: TRBV19
clone size: NA
CDR3 DNA: TGTGCCAGTAGTTCTGGACAGGGATTGAACACTGAAGCTTTCTTT
CDR3 protein: CASSSGQGLNTEAFF

D gene: NA
J gene: TRBJ2-7
V gene: TRBV2
clone size: NA
CDR3 DNA: TGTGCCAGCAGACAGACACAGCAGAGCTCCTACGAGCAGTACTTC
CDR3 protein: CASRQTQQSSYEQYF